One sample yielded the 27 T cell receptor beta chains listed below, sequenced in a study of control samples from healthy donors and cancer patients. Assay used: immunoSEQ multiplex PCR; TCRdb lists only in-frame clones, some missing. The repertoire holds 400,000 to 500,000 clones, with about nine tenths as singletons. The source material was PBMCs. The receptors originated from a man in his forties with head and neck cancer.

The rearrangement joins TRBV9 to TRBJ1-5; a possible D gene is TRBD1 (6 bases). The CDR3 has 17 amino acids. V lost 0 bases to trimming and J lost 0 bases, with 13 bases between them. Germline V CDR1 and CDR2: SGDLS, YYNGEE. For the CDR3, the DNA is TGTGCCAGCAGCGTAGATCCGGGACACTATAGCAATCAGCCCCAGCATTTT. Amino acid sequence: CASSVDPGHYSNQPQHF. The whole variable domain, filled in from reference TRBV9 and TRBJ1-5, reads DSGVTQTPKHLITATGQRVTLRCSPRSGDLSVYWYQQSLDQGLQFLIQYYNGEERAKGNILERFSAQQFPDLHSELNLSSLELGDSALYFCASSVDPGHYSNQPQHFGDGTRLSIL.

This rearrangement joins TRBV5-1 to TRBJ1-1; 10 nucleotides align to TRBD1. CDR3 length equals 14 residues. Germline V gene sequence: CDR1 SGHRS, CDR2 YFSETQ. Trimming at V came to 4 bases and at J to 7 bases, leaving 7 bases not matched to a gene. This CDR3 reads CASSQGQGQGEAFF. In DNA, the CDR3 is TGCGCCAGCAGCCAGGGACAGGGGCAGGGTGAAGCTTTCTTT.

The chain links TRBV7-3 to TRBJ2-2; TRBD1 matches at 8 bases. Germline V gene data show CDR1 as SGHTA and CDR2 as FQGTGA. The V and J ends lost 3 bases and 0 bases, in that order; junction bases with no gene match: 3. The CDR3 covers 16 residues. DNA of the CDR3: TGTGCCAGCAGCTTGGACAGGGCTTCGAACACCGGGGAGCTGTTTTTT. It specifies CASSLDRASNTGELFF.

This clone was picked up one time. The rearrangement uses TRBV7-3 and TRBJ2-3; 7 bases fit TRBD2. Unmatched junction bases numbered 10, after V lost 2 bases and J lost 5 bases. Germline loops: CDR1 SGHTA, CDR2 FQGTGA. The CDR3 has 16 residues. CDR3 region: CASSLAGDGGVDTQYF. CDR3 bases: TGTGCCAGCAGCTTAGCGGGGGATGGGGGAGTAGATACGCAGTATTTT.

The chain recombines TRBV3-1 (or the pseudogene TRBV3-2) with TRBJ1-3, with TRBD1 matching 11 bases. Losses at the gene ends were 3 bases for V and 3 bases for J; bases not matched to a gene: 7. CDR1 is LGHDT, CDR2 YNNKEL, per germline (reference sequence). The CDR3 is made up of 17 amino acids. DNA of the CDR3: TGTGCCAGCAGCCATCTGCGGACAGGGGGCTTTGGAAACACCATATATTTT. Translated, it gives CASSHLRTGGFGNTIYF.

This chain uses TRBV12-3 or TRBV12-4 with TRBJ2-7, with D maybe TRBD2 (6 bases). V was clipped by 1 base and J by 4 bases, with 8 bases between them. The CDR3 loop spans 13 amino acids. CDR3 bases: TGTGCCAGCAGTTTAGTGGGGGGATACGAGCAGTACTTC. Protein product: CASSLVGGYEQYF.

This clone was recorded a few times. V is TRBV18 and J is TRBJ2-7, with D possibly TRBD2 on 6 matching bases. The CDR3 spans 13 residues. Germline CDR1 is KGHSH and CDR2 is LQKENI. Trimming stripped 4 bases from V and 3 bases from J, with 10 bases between. CDR3 DNA sequence: TGTGCCAGCTCACGGGAGGTCAGCTACGAGCAGTACTTC. It is translated as CASSREVSYEQYF.

The chain uses TRBV10-3 and TRBJ2-2; 7 bases align to TRBD1. V gave up 3 bases and J gave up 3 bases; unmatched junction bases: 13. The CDR3 spans 18 residues. The germline CDR1 and CDR2 sequences are ENHRY and SYGVKD. The CDR3 reads CAISEGGSENLYTGELFF. CDR3 sequence (DNA): TGTGCCATCAGTGAAGGGGGCTCGGAAAACTTATACACCGGGGAGCTGTTTTTT.

This clone was recorded a few times. This rearrangement joins TRBV4-3 to TRBJ2-7; D is perhaps TRBD1 (5 bases). CDR3 length equals 16 residues. Germline loops: CDR1 LGHNA, CDR2 YSLEER. The V and J ends lost 1 base and 2 bases respectively, with 15 bases between them. CDR3 amino acids: CASSQVLGRKTYEQYF. The CDR3 nucleotides read TGCGCCAGCAGCCAAGTATTGGGGCGGAAAACCTACGAGCAGTACTTC.

V is TRBV3-1 (or the pseudogene TRBV3-2) and J is TRBJ2-1; 16 nucleotides align to TRBD2. CDR1 LGHDT and CDR2 YNNKEL come from the germline V gene (reference sequence). This CDR3 has 19 amino acids. Germline trimming cut 2 bases from V and 7 bases from J; bases unmatched to any gene: 11. CDR3 region: CASSQTVGLAGGLRNEQFF. In nucleotides, the CDR3 is TGTGCCAGCAGCCAAACCGTGGGACTAGCGGGAGGGCTTAGAAATGAGCAGTTCTTC.

The chain is built from TRBV4-3 and TRBJ1-2, with D unclear. Germline CDR1 LGHNA, CDR2 YSLEER. The CDR3 is 18 amino acids. Trimming shortened V by 0 bases and J by 0 bases, and 17 bases separated the two germline ends. The CDR3 sequence is CASSQDSVGSPANYGYTF. In DNA, the CDR3 is TGCGCCAGCAGCCAAGACTCCGTGGGCAGCCCAGCTAACTATGGCTACACCTTC.

On this clone: The sample carries other DNA sequences with the same CDR3. The chain uses TRBV6-2 or TRBV6-3 and TRBJ1-4, with unresolved D. CDR3 size: 17 residues. In germline, CDR1 is MNHEY, CDR2 SVGEGT. The V and J ends lost 0 bases and 5 bases respectively, with 16 bases between them. CDR3 protein: CASSYSGALSGNEKLFF. CDR3 nucleotide sequence: TGTGCCAGCAGTTACTCCGGTGCGCTTTCTGGCAATGAAAAACTGTTTTTT.

This chain links TRBV7-2 with TRBJ2-5, with TRBD2 matching 9 bases. V was pared by 7 bases and J by 4 bases, with 10 bases of the junction left unmatched. Germline V gene data show CDR1 as SGHTA and CDR2 as FQGNSA. The CDR3 is 15 residues long. CDR3 coding DNA: TGTGCCAGCACCGCAAGTAGCGGGGGCGTAGAGACCCAGTACTTC. Amino acids: CASTASSGGVETQYF.

This chain connects TRBV6-2 or TRBV6-3 to TRBJ2-6; 8 bases line up with TRBD1. With V trimmed by 5 bases and J by 0 bases, 9 bases remained unmatched. From germline, CDR1 is MNHEY and CDR2 SVGEGT. This CDR3 comprises 18 residues. CDR3 region: CASSTTGQGDSGANVLTF. Here the CDR3 DNA reads TGTGCCAGCAGTACCACAGGACAGGGAGACTCTGGGGCCAACGTCCTGACTTTC.

V is TRBV7-2 and J is TRBJ1-1, with a tentative D call TRBD1 (5 bases). In germline, CDR1 is SGHTA, CDR2 FQGNSA. The length of the CDR3 is 14 residues. The ends were cut back, 0 bases at V and 3 bases at J, with 8 bases in the middle. The CDR3 DNA reads as TGTGCCAGCAGCTTAGCTGGGGCGTACACTGAAGCTTTCTTT. This codes for CASSLAGAYTEAFF.

The genes are TRBV10-1 and TRBJ2-1, with 12 bases aligning to TRBD2. Germline CDR1 is WNHNN and CDR2 is SYGVQD (reference sequence). The V and J ends lost 0 bases and 9 bases, in that order; junction bases with no gene match: 6. The CDR3 spans 16 residues. CDR3 in amino acids: CASSESRLAGASEQFF. Written as DNA, the CDR3 is TGCGCCAGCAGTGAGTCCCGACTAGCGGGAGCATCTGAGCAGTTCTTC.

The chain carries TRBV29-1 and TRBJ1-2; 7 bases map to TRBD1. J was trimmed by 7 bases and V by 3 bases; bases with no gene match: 14. The CDR3 extends over 15 amino acids. CDR1 and CDR2 from the germline V gene are SQVTM and ANQGSEA. The DNA for the CDR3 is TGCAGCGTTGAGCGGATGGGGACAGAGGATTTTGGCTACACCTTC. Its translation is CSVERMGTEDFGYTF.

The CDR3 sequence: CAWSGGKSSGANVLTF. CDR3 nucleotide sequence: TGTGCCTGGAGCGGCGGGAAGAGCTCTGGGGCCAACGTCCTGACTTTC. The chain uses TRBV30 and TRBJ2-6; D possibly corresponds to TRBD2 (6 bases). Germline loops: CDR1 GTSNPN, CDR2 SVGIG (reference sequence). CDR3 length: 16 amino acids. V was shortened by 3 bases and J by 0 bases, with 12 bases between the two germline ends.

V and J are TRBV2 and TRBJ1-1; 8 nucleotides line up with TRBD1. The V gene end was trimmed by 6 bases and the J gene end by 4 bases; junction bases not matched to a gene: 10. Germline V lookup: CDR1 SNHLY, CDR2 FYNNEI. This CDR3 has 15 residues. In nucleotides, the CDR3 is TGTGCCAGCAGCTCCCGAGGACAGGGCTTCACTGAAGCTTTCTTT. As protein: CASSSRGQGFTEAFF. The whole variable domain, filled in from reference TRBV2 and TRBJ1-1, reads EPEVTQTPSHQVTQMGQEVILRCVPISNHLYFYWYRQILGQKVEFLVSFYNNEISEKSEIFDDQFSVERPDGSNFTLKIRSTKLEDSAMYFCASSSRGQGFTEAFFGQGTRLTVV.

The chain joins TRBV5-1 to TRBJ1-2, with a weak D call TRBD1 (5 bases). This CDR3 spans 15 amino acids. Germline CDR1 and CDR2: SGHRS and YFSETQ. The V end lost 0 bases, the J end lost 7 bases, and 16 bases lay between the germline ends. CDR3 loop: CASSLDEGRYSGYTF. CDR3 nucleotides: TGCGCCAGCAGCTTGGACGAGGGGCGATACTCTGGCTACACCTTC.

The chain is built from TRBV7-8 and TRBJ2-7; no clear D gene. CDR3 length: 15 amino acids. Germline values: CDR1 SGHVS, CDR2 FQNEAQ. Trimming pared 0 bases from V and 4 bases from J, leaving 13 bases between. The DNA for the CDR3 is TGTGCCAGCAGCTTAGCGGTTTCGCGGCAATACGAGCAGTACTTC. It is translated as CASSLAVSRQYEQYF.

The V gene is TRBV5-6, the J gene TRBJ1-4; D is perhaps TRBD1 (5 bases). V lost 5 bases and J lost 1, with 12 bases in between. The CDR3 is made up of 15 amino acids. Germline values: CDR1 SGHDT, CDR2 YYEEEE. CDR3 bases: TGTGCCAGCAGTTCCGGGACCGGAACTAATGAAAAACTGTTTTTT. It specifies CASSSGTGTNEKLFF.

The chain is built from TRBV7-8 and TRBJ1-5; TRBD1 is a possible D gene (6 bases). Germline-derived CDR1 and CDR2 are SGHVS and FQNEAQ. Deletions cut 1 base from V and 6 bases from J, with 13 bases between. CDR3 length: 15 amino acids. CDR3: CASSLGGAAVQPQHF. CDR3 DNA: TGTGCCAGCAGCTTAGGGGGGGCCGCCGTTCAGCCCCAGCATTTT. Complete variable domain (other parts from reference TRBV7-8 and TRBJ1-5): GAGVSQSPRYKVAKRGQDVALRCDPISGHVSLFWYQQALGQGPEFLTYFQNEAQLDKSGLPSDRFFAERPEGSVSTLKIQRTQQEDSAVYLCASSLGGAAVQPQHFGDGTRLSIL.

The chain combines TRBV9 with TRBJ2-4, with 15 bases lining up with TRBD2. The CDR3 is 17 residues long. V lost 3 bases, J lost 5 bases, and 6 bases stayed unmatched. Germline V lookup: CDR1 SGDLS, CDR2 YYNGEE. Here the CDR3 DNA reads TGTGCCAGCAGCGCCGGACTAGCGGGGGGGAGGCAAAACATTCAGTACTTC. Translated: CASSAGLAGGRQNIQYF.

The chain uses TRBV7-8 and TRBJ2-7; TRBD1 matches 8 bases. Looked up from germline, CDR1 is SGHVS and CDR2 is FQNEAQ. CDR3 length: 14 amino acids. V lost 7 bases to trimming and J lost 2 bases; unmatched junction nucleotides: 7. CDR3: CASTELQGAYEQYF. The CDR3 region has the DNA TGTGCCAGCACCGAACTACAGGGGGCCTACGAGCAGTACTTC.

The chain uses TRBV28 and TRBJ2-7, with 8 positions matching TRBD1. Trimming took 8 bases from V and 2 from J; bases not matched to a gene: 14. In germline, CDR1 is MDHEN, CDR2 SYDVKM. CDR3 length: 16 amino acids. The CDR3 coding sequence is TGTGCCAGCGGCCCACGACCCGGACAGGGCACCTACGAGCAGTACTTC. This sequence encodes CASGPRPGQGTYEQYF.

The V and J genes are TRBV10-2 and TRBJ1-5, with D unclear. This CDR3 contains 13 residues. Trimming left V 6 bases short and J 5 bases short, with 11 bases between. Germline lookup yields CDR1 WSHSY and CDR2 SAAADI. The chain's CDR3 is CASRGRSHQPQHF. The CDR3 region has the DNA TGCGCCAGCAGGGGCAGAAGTCATCAGCCCCAGCATTTT.